Below, 18 T cell receptor beta chains from the same sample are listed, as sequenced in a study of T cells after yellow fever vaccination. TCRdb fed the 5' RACE reads into MiXCR, producing one record per CDR3 protein. Of about 340,000 distinct CDR3 sequences listed, 8.7% are singletons. The sample consisted of PBMCs, taken on the day of the first yellow fever vaccination. The receptors were sampled from a young man who received the YFV17D yellow fever vaccine.

A few counts support this clonotype. The V call is TRBV12-3 or TRBV12-4, the J call TRBJ1-5; D is possibly TRBD1 (5 bases). The CDR3 is made up of 14 amino acids. Trimming pared 11 bases from V and 7 bases from J, leaving 21 bases between. The CDR3 spells CACVGERGGQPQHF. The CDR3 nucleotides are TGTGCCTGCGTGGGGGAGAGGGGAGGACAGCCCCAGCATTTT.

The chain employs TRBV7-9 and TRBJ2-5; 8 bases agree with TRBD1. The length of the CDR3 is 15 residues. Germline V gives CDR1 SEHNR, CDR2 FQNEAQ (reference sequence). J gave up 5 bases and V 4 bases, and 9 bases lay outside the gene matches. The CDR3 loop reads CASSSGQGDSETQYF. The CDR3 DNA reads as TGTGCCAGCAGCTCCGGACAGGGTGATTCGGAGACCCAGTACTTC.

This clonotype was counted a few times. This sequence joins TRBV5-4 and TRBJ1-4, with D possibly matching TRBD1 (5 bases). This CDR3 has 15 residues. V lost 4 bases to trimming and J lost 9 bases, with 19 bases between them. Germline assignment: CDR1 SGHNT and CDR2 YYREEE (reference sequence). The CDR3 region has the DNA TGTGCCAGCAGCCCTGGGGCTACTGTGCCCCAAAAACTGTTTTTT. Encoded protein: CASSPGATVPQKLFF.

In this sample, this clonotype turned up a few times. The chain joins TRBV7-6 to TRBJ1-1, with TRBD1 identical over 8 bases. With V trimmed by 5 bases and J by 7 bases, 12 bases remained unmatched. Germline values: CDR1 SGHVS, CDR2 FNYEAQ. CDR3 length: 15 residues. CDR3 nucleotides: TGTGCCAGCAGCCACGACGGGGGGGACAGGCTTGAAGCTTTCTTT. Translating it yields CASSHDGGDRLEAFF.

This clonotype showed up just a few times. The chain couples TRBV20-1 to TRBJ1-2; D unclear. Trimming left V 5 bases short and J 10 bases short, with 17 bases between. Germline V lookup: CDR1 DFQATT, CDR2 SNEGSKA (reference sequence). CDR3 length: 12 amino acids. For the CDR3, the DNA is TGCAGTGCTCCCGGGTCGGGCTACCTCTACACCTTC. Translation: CSAPGSGYLYTF.

This clonotype turned up a few times. V usage is TRBV20-1 and J usage is TRBJ1-1; maybe TRBD1 (6 bases). Between the trimmed V and J ends, which lost 0 bases and 5 bases, there was a span of 10 bases. Per germline, CDR1 DFQATT and CDR2 SNEGSKA (reference sequence). The CDR3 is 13 amino acids. CDR3 nucleotide sequence: TGCAGTGCTAGAGATCGGGGGCGTACTGAAGCTTTCTTT. It encodes CSARDRGRTEAFF.

This clonotype appeared a few times. V is TRBV6-5 and J is TRBJ1-1, with 8 bases fitting TRBD1. From germline, CDR1 is MNHEY and CDR2 SVGAGI. The CDR3 consists of 17 residues. V lost 6 bases and J lost 3; bases outside the gene matches: 15. CDR3 nucleotide sequence: TGTGCCAGCAGCTTAGACAGGGGTGTTGAGATCGACACTGAAGCTTTCTTT. Translated, it gives CASSLDRGVEIDTEAFF.

This clonotype was detected many times. J is TRBJ2-4 and V is TRBV7-2; tentative D call: TRBD1 (6 bases). Germline V gene sequence: CDR1 SGHTA, CDR2 FQGNSA. Trimming removed 4 bases at V and 0 bases at J, with 10 bases between. This CDR3 has 15 amino acids. In DNA, the CDR3 is TGTGCCAGCAGCTACCAGGGGAGAGCCAAAAACATTCAGTACTTC. Translated: CASSYQGRAKNIQYF.

This clonotype was seen many times. The chain is built from TRBV5-1 and TRBJ2-3, with D possibly TRBD1 on 6 matching bases. V shed 2 bases and J shed 1 base, with 11 bases lying between them. The length of the CDR3 is 15 residues. Germline values: CDR1 SGHRS, CDR2 YFSETQ. CDR3 in DNA: TGCGCCAGCAGCTTACAGGGTCAGGGCACAGATACGCAGTATTTT. This codes for CASSLQGQGTDTQYF.

Notes on this clonotype: A much larger clone differs by one base, so this may be a read error. V and J are TRBV19 and TRBJ1-1; tentative D call: TRBD1 (6 bases). Germline CDR1 is LNHDA and CDR2 is SQIVND (reference sequence). The CDR3 consists of 16 residues. Trimming removed 3 bases from V and 0 bases from J, with 14 bases in between. The CDR3 is CASSMYDGQMNTEAFF. DNA for the CDR3: TGTGCCAGTAGTATGTATGACGGACAGATGAACACTGAAGCTTTCTTT.

In this sample, this clonotype turned up many times. V gene TRBV20-1 combines with J gene TRBJ1-5, with D tentatively TRBD1 (6 bases). The length of the CDR3 is 12 residues. Germline assignment: CDR1 DFQATT and CDR2 SNEGSKA (reference sequence). The CDR3 loop is CRAGGGNQPQHF. The CDR3 DNA is TGCAGGGCGGGAGGGGGGAATCAGCCCCAGCATTTT.

This clonotype was seen once. The chain links TRBV9 to TRBJ2-7; D not certain. CDR1 and CDR2 (germline): SGDLS, YYNGEE. This CDR3 is built from 14 residues. V lost 0 bases and J 0 bases, leaving 7 bases between the germline ends. CDR3 coding DNA: TGTGCCAGCAGCGTAGAGGCAGACTCCTACGAGCAGTACTTC. Protein product: CASSVEADSYEQYF.

This clonotype was observed a handful of times. The chain is built from TRBV7-2 and TRBJ1-2, with D tentatively TRBD1 (6 bases). Germline CDR1 SGHTA, CDR2 FQGNSA. V dropped 2 bases and J dropped 8 bases, with 12 bases sitting between them. This CDR3 contains 13 residues. The CDR3 DNA is TGTGCCAGCAGCTTACCGGGGGCGCGAGGCTACACCTTC. Protein sequence: CASSLPGARGYTF.

The chain carries TRBV20-1 and TRBJ1-2; 8 bases are a match to TRBD1. J was trimmed by 2 bases and V by 0 bases; bases with no gene match: 5. The V gene's germline CDR1 is DFQATT and CDR2 SNEGSKA (reference sequence). The CDR3 totals 15 residues. The CDR3: CSARDLTGGNYGYTF. For the CDR3, the DNA is TGCAGTGCTAGAGATCTCACAGGGGGGAACTATGGCTACACCTTC.

This clonotype has only a few counts. V is TRBV18 and J is TRBJ2-7; no definite D call. Germline CDR1 is KGHSH and CDR2 is LQKENI. CDR3 size: 14 residues. The V and J ends lost 2 bases and 0 bases respectively, with 8 bases between them. The CDR3 reads CASSPGSSSYEQYV. The CDR3 bases are TGTGCCAGCTCACCAGGCAGCAGCTCCTACGAGCAGTACGTC.

This chain uses TRBV9 with TRBJ1-1; D is unresolved. The V end was cut by 0 bases, the J end by 4 bases, with 7 bases between. This CDR3 spans 13 amino acids. In germline, CDR1 is SGDLS, CDR2 YYNGEE. For the CDR3, the DNA is TGTGCCAGCAGCGTAGCGGTAGGCACTGAAGCTTTCTTT. Its protein is CASSVAVGTEAFF.

This clonotype was detected only a few times. The rearrangement joins TRBV2 to TRBJ1-4; D gene ambiguous. This CDR3 region has 13 residues. In germline, CDR1 is SNHLY, CDR2 FYNNEI. V shed 4 bases and J shed 6 bases, with 9 bases lying between them. Here the CDR3 reads CASSGGFDEKLFF. The CDR3 DNA reads TGTGCCAGCAGTGGAGGATTCGATGAAAAACTGTTTTTT.

This clonotype was detected a few times. The V call is TRBV7-8, the J call TRBJ2-1, with D uncertain. The CDR3 has 15 amino acids. The ends were cut back, 5 bases at V and 0 bases at J, with 11 bases in the middle. Germline CDR1 and CDR2: SGHVS and FQNEAQ. The CDR3 region has the DNA TGTGCCAGCAGCCCTCAGGTAGACTCCTACAATGAGCAGTTCTTC. Its protein product is CASSPQVDSYNEQFF.